This T cell receptor (beta chain) was sequenced for a study of T-cell memory formation after mild COVID-19. The CDR3 totals 13 residues. Germline CDR1 DFQATT, CDR2 SNEGSKA (reference sequence). The V end was cut by 8 bases, the J end by 4 bases, with 14 bases between. After 5'RACE with constant-segment primers, TCR alpha and TCR beta cDNA libraries carrying sample barcodes and UMIs were obtained. TCRdb analysed the 5' RACE reads with MiXCR anew, one entry per CDR3 protein. Among about 350,000 distinct CDR3 sequences, approximately 14% were seen once, and the ten largest hold about 20%. Sequencing was performed on PBMCs or a T cell subset sorted from them (not recorded which). This chain uses TRBV20-1 with TRBJ1-4, with unresolved D. The sequence derives from a man aged 18 to 29 who had mild COVID-19 (a few samples of this study predate the infection). Cell type and time point are not known. CDR3 bases: TGCAGTTTAAGAGACCTTGGTAATGAAAAACTGTTTTTT. Translating it yields CSLRDLGNEKLFF.